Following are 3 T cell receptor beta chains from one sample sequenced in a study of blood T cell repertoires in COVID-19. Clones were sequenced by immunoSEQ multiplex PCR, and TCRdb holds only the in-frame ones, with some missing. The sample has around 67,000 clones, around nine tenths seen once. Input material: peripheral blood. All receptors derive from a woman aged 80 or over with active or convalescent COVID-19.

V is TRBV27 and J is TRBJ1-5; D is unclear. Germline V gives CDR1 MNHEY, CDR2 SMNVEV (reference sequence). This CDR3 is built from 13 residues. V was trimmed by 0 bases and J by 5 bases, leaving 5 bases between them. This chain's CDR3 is CASSLSADQPQHF. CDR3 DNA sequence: TGTGCCAGCAGTTTATCTGCGGATCAGCCCCAGCATTTT.

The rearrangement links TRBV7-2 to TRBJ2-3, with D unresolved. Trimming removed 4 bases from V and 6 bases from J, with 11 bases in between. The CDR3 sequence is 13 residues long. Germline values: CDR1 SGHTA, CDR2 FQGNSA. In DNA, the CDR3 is TGTGCCAGCAGCTATGGGCCCCGGGATACGCAGTATTTT. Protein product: CASSYGPRDTQYF. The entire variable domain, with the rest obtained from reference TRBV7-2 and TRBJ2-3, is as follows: GAGVSQSPSNKVTEKGKDVELRCDPISGHTALYWYRQSLGQGLEFLIYFQGNSAPDKSGLPSDRFSAERTGGSVSTLTIQRTQQEDSAVYLCASSYGPRDTQYFGPGTRLTVL.

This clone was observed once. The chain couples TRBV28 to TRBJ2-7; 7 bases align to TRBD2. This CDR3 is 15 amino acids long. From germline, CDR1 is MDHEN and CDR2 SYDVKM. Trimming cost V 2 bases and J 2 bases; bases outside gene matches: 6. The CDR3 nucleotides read TGTGCCAGCAGTTTAGGGCCAGGGAGGGCCTACGAGCAGTACTTC. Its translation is CASSLGPGRAYEQYF.